The 9 T cell receptor beta chains reported below all come from one sample, sequenced in a study of blood T cell repertoires in COVID-19. TCRdb's copy holds only in-frame clones and misses some; the assay was immunoSEQ multiplex PCR. In the table there are tens of thousands of clones, about nine tenths of which are singletons. The specimen sequenced was peripheral blood. All receptors derive from a man aged 50 to 59 with acute or convalescent COVID-19.

The chain combines TRBV28 with TRBJ1-3, with TRBD1 matching over 7 bases. V lost 3 bases to trimming and J lost 0 bases; unmatched junction nucleotides: 5. The CDR3 covers 16 residues. Germline values: CDR1 MDHEN, CDR2 SYDVKM. Here the CDR3 reads CASSFLGQPSGNTIYF. The CDR3 nucleotides read TGTGCCAGCAGTTTTCTGGGACAGCCCTCTGGAAACACCATATATTTT.

V gene TRBV3-1 (or the pseudogene TRBV3-2) combines with J gene TRBJ2-7, with TRBD1 matching 9 bases. CDR3 size: 16 residues. In germline, CDR1 is LGHDT, CDR2 YNNKEL (reference sequence). The V and J ends lost 0 bases and 3 bases, in that order; junction bases with no gene match: 6. The CDR3 nucleotides are TGTGCCAGCAGCCAAGATCGGTACAGGGGGCTCTACGAGCAGTACTTC. Its translation: CASSQDRYRGLYEQYF.

The genes are TRBV7-3 and TRBJ2-7, with 7 bases identical to TRBD2. Germline CDR1 and CDR2: SGHTA and FQGTGA. V lost 4 bases, J lost 8 bases, and 8 bases stayed unmatched. This CDR3 contains 13 residues. The CDR3, as DNA: TGTGCCAGCAGCTCCCAGGTAGCGGGTCAGCAGTACTTC. It specifies CASSSQVAGQQYF.

This clone was counted between two and nine times. V usage is TRBV18 and J usage is TRBJ2-5; D may be TRBD1 (7 bases). The CDR3 is 15 residues long. Trimming took off 3 bases at V and 2 bases at J, with 13 bases between the two ends. Per the germline V gene, CDR1 is KGHSH and CDR2 is LQKENI. The CDR3 sequence is CASSPPTGRQETQYF. DNA for the CDR3: TGTGCCAGCTCACCGCCGACAGGGAGGCAAGAGACCCAGTACTTC.

The chain's CDR3 is CASSYSLIQPQHF. As DNA, the CDR3 is TGTGCCAGCAGTTACTCACTAATCCAGCCCCAGCATTTT. V usage is TRBV6-5 and J usage is TRBJ1-5; D is unclear. Germline values: CDR1 MNHEY, CDR2 SVGAGI. The CDR3 loop spans 13 amino acids. Trimming left V 0 bases short and J 7 bases short, with 7 bases between.

The rearrangement links TRBV12-1 to TRBJ2-7; the table's D call of TRBD2 was not tested on the DNA. TRBV12-1 is a recognized pseudogene. This CDR3 comprises 15 residues. The CDR3 DNA reads TGTGCCAGCAGCTTTGCTCGGGGGGAATTCTACGAGCAGTACGTC. Its translation: CASSFARGEFYEQYV.

This sequence joins TRBV4-1 and TRBJ2-2; 10 bases are a match to TRBD1. The CDR3 covers 16 residues. Germline V CDR1 and CDR2: MGHRA, YSYEKL. V lost 2 bases and J lost 3; bases outside the gene matches: 3. The CDR3 is CASSQQGTGDTGELFF. CDR3 in DNA: TGCGCCAGCAGCCAACAAGGGACAGGGGACACCGGGGAGCTGTTTTTT.

Note on this clone: The identical CDR3 is also encoded by other nucleotide sequences in the sample. The rearrangement joins TRBV11-2 to TRBJ2-1; possibly TRBD2 for D (5 bases). Germline CDR1 reads SGHAT; CDR2 reads FQNNGV. The CDR3 runs 12 residues. The V end was cut by 3 bases, the J end by 5 bases, with 5 bases between. CDR3 sequence: CASSLRDNEQFF. In DNA, the CDR3 is TGTGCCAGCAGCTTGCGGGACAATGAGCAGTTCTTC.

This chain joins TRBV10-3 and TRBJ2-4; TRBD2 matches at 7 bases. The V gene's germline CDR1 is ENHRY and CDR2 SYGVKD. V was pared by 3 bases and J by 2 bases, with 4 bases of the junction left unmatched. This CDR3 spans 15 amino acids. CDR3: CAISDPGGSKNIQYF. CDR3 DNA: TGTGCCATCAGTGACCCCGGGGGGTCCAAAAACATTCAGTACTTC.